This entry concerns a single T cell receptor beta chain. Germline-derived CDR1 and CDR2 are SSHAT and FNYEAQ (reference sequence). Trimming removed 1 base from V and 8 bases from J, with 12 bases in between. This CDR3 comprises 14 residues. This specimen belongs to a study of blood T cell repertoires in COVID-19. Authors' data handling: For nucleated cells, counts were estimated from reference gene primer amplification. Profiled with immunoSEQ multiplex PCR; TCRdb holds only in-frame clones, not every one. The D gene and trimming were derived from the DNA, and the V and J assignments and clone size from that table. The table lists 160,000 or so clones, just under 90% of them singletons.

The chain joins TRBV7-7 to TRBJ2-1; perhaps TRBD1 as D (6 bases). The receptor was isolated from a woman in her 70s with COVID-19, enrolled during active disease. What was sequenced was peripheral blood. The CDR3 DNA reads as TGTGCCAGCAGCTTAGGCACAGGGACGTATGAGCAGTTCTTC. The encoded protein is CASSLGTGTYEQFF.